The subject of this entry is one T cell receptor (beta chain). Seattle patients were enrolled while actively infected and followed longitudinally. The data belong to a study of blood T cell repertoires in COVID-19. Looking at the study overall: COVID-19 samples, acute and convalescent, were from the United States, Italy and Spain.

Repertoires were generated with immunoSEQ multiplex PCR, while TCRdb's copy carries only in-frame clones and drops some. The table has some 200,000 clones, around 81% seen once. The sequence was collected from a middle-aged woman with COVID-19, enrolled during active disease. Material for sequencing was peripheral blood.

CDR3 sequence reads: CASRPSGTLSGNTIYF. The CDR3 nucleotides read TGTGCCAGCAGACCTTCCGGGACACTCTCTGGAAACACCATATATTTT. This chain links TRBV27 with TRBJ1-3, with a weak D call TRBD1 (6 bases). This CDR3 has 16 amino acids. V lost 6 bases, J lost 0 bases, and 15 bases lay in between. CDR1 and CDR2 (germline): MNHEY, SMNVEV (reference sequence).